The present TCR beta chain was sequenced within a study of blood T cell repertoires in COVID-19. Turning to the study itself: Italy, Spain and the United States were the sources of the convalescent and acute COVID-19 samples.

Libraries were prepared by immunoSEQ multiplex PCR; TCRdb keeps only in-frame clonotypes and omits some of them. Of over 200,000 clones listed, 88% are singletons. This CDR3 is built from 16 residues. In germline, CDR1 is SNHLY, CDR2 FYNNEI. V was trimmed by 6 bases and J by 1 base, leaving 19 bases between them. The chain has TRBV2 and TRBJ2-7, with a weak D call TRBD1 (5 bases). This receptor was taken from a human donor in a cohort sampled during active COVID-19. Sequencing was done on a sample of peripheral blood. The chain's CDR3 is CASRFTTQARSYEQYF. As DNA, the CDR3 is TGTGCCAGCAGATTTACTACACAGGCCCGATCCTACGAGCAGTACTTC. The variable domain in full, with the rest retrieved from reference TRBV2 and TRBJ2-7, is EPEVTQTPSHQVTQMGQEVILRCVPISNHLYFYWYRQILGQKVEFLVSFYNNEISEKSEIFDDQFSVERPDGSNFTLKIRSTKLEDSAMYFCASRFTTQARSYEQYFGPGTRLTVT.